Presented here are 21 T cell receptor beta chains from one specimen sequenced in a study of T-cell reconstitution after alpha-beta-depleted transplantation in children. Construction of the TCRbeta library involved unique molecular identifiers. TCRdb independently ran MiXCR on the PCR reads; one entry per CDR3 protein. The table records fewer than 25,000 distinct CDR3 sequences, 9.5% to 13% of them present only once. The source material was PBMCs from the stem cell graft donor, sampled from the stem cell graft. The receptors were sampled from a human donor who donated a stem cell graft to a child with chronic granulomatous disease.

This clonotype was recorded many times. The V call is TRBV18, the J call TRBJ1-5; 8 bases match TRBD1. The CDR3 runs 16 residues. V lost 6 bases, J lost 11 bases, and 18 bases stayed unmatched. CDR1 and CDR2 from the germline V gene are KGHSH and LQKENI. DNA of the CDR3: TGTGCCAGCTCCACCTCATTAGGGACAGGCCGGCCGTCCCAGCATTTT. This codes for CASSTSLGTGRPSQHF.

This clonotype was picked up many times. This sequence joins TRBV4-3 and TRBJ2-1, with D perhaps TRBD1 (6 bases). The germline CDR1 and CDR2 sequences are LGHNA and YSLEER. Between the trimmed V and J ends, which lost 0 bases and 9 bases, there was a span of 24 bases. This CDR3 has 18 amino acids. The CDR3 loop is CASSQDRFGTTLLSEQFF. CDR3 nucleotides: TGCGCCAGCAGCCAAGATCGGTTTGGGACAACACTATTGTCTGAGCAGTTCTTC.

The table lists this clonotype with many counts. The rearrangement joins TRBV7-9 to TRBJ2-3; 10 bases match TRBD1. Germline CDR1 SEHNR, CDR2 FQNEAQ (reference sequence). The length of the CDR3 is 16 residues. V was pared by 5 bases and J by 3 bases, with 8 bases of the junction left unmatched. The CDR3 reads CASSGTGTGVTDTQYF. Written as DNA, the CDR3 is TGTGCCAGCAGCGGAACCGGGACAGGGGTAACAGATACGCAGTATTTT.

The chain recombines TRBV11-2 with TRBJ2-3; D ambiguous. V gave up 6 bases and J gave up 3 bases, with 4 bases separating them. This CDR3 contains 11 residues. Germline V gives CDR1 SGHAT, CDR2 FQNNGV. CDR3: CASSRTDTQYF. CDR3 nucleotides: TGTGCCAGCAGTCGAACAGATACGCAGTATTTT.

This clonotype was seen repeatedly, ten times or more. This chain uses TRBV6-5 with TRBJ2-1; D is possibly TRBD2 (6 bases). This CDR3 comprises 14 residues. Trimming shortened V by 4 bases and J by 0 bases, and 7 bases separated the two germline ends. The germline V gene has CDR1 MNHEY and CDR2 SVGAGI. CDR3 protein: CASSSEGSYNEQFF. CDR3 DNA: TGTGCCAGCAGTTCGGAGGGCTCCTACAATGAGCAGTTCTTC.

In its sample, this clonotype was seen many times. The V call is TRBV20-1, the J call TRBJ2-7, with D unclear. Germline lookup yields CDR1 DFQATT and CDR2 SNEGSKA (reference sequence). The CDR3 sequence is 14 residues long. Trimming stripped 2 bases from V and 4 bases from J, with 15 bases between. The CDR3 is CSARFSEQQYEQYF. CDR3 DNA sequence: TGCAGTGCTAGATTTTCGGAACAGCAATACGAGCAGTACTTC.

This clonotype was seen repeatedly, ten times or more. The CDR3 DNA reads TGTGCCAGCAGCCAATCTGCAACTAATCAGCCCCAGCATTTT. Translation: CASSQSATNQPQHF. The chain links TRBV16 to TRBJ1-5; no clear D. Deletions cut 0 bases from V and 4 bases from J, with 7 bases between. The CDR3 covers 14 residues. Germline CDR1 KGHSY, CDR2 FQNENV.

At least ten counts were recorded for this clonotype. This chain connects TRBV12-3 or TRBV12-4 to TRBJ1-1; no definite D call. V lost 3 bases, J lost 5 bases, and 16 bases lay in between. This CDR3 has 15 amino acids. In nucleotides, the CDR3 is TGTGCCAGCAGTTTCTCTCGCGGTGGAGGGACTGAAGCTTTCTTT. Its translation is CASSFSRGGGTEAFF.

This clonotype has more than one count but fewer than ten. CDR3 protein: CASSLGARDTDGYTF. CDR3 DNA: TGTGCCAGCAGCTTAGGGGCCAGGGATACGGATGGCTACACCTTC. This rearrangement joins TRBV5-8 to TRBJ1-2; tentatively, D is TRBD1 (5 bases). The germline V and J ends were trimmed by 2 bases and 6 bases, with 17 bases remaining between them. Germline V CDR1 and CDR2: SGHTS, YDEGEE. CDR3 length: 15 residues.

This clonotype was recorded at least ten times. The J gene is TRBJ1-2, the V gene TRBV7-2; D gene ambiguous. The germline V gene has CDR1 SGHTA and CDR2 FQGNSA. The CDR3 totals 11 residues. Deletions cut 6 bases from V and 7 bases from J, with 9 bases between. The CDR3 coding sequence is TGTGCCAGCAGGGCTCGGGGTGGCTACACCTTC. Its protein is CASRARGGYTF.

This clonotype was picked up many times. The chain combines TRBV15 with TRBJ2-7; TRBD1 is a possible D gene (6 bases). Germline V gene sequence: CDR1 LNHNV, CDR2 YYDKDF (reference sequence). The ends were cut back, 2 bases at V and 0 bases at J, with 14 bases in the middle. This CDR3 is built from 16 residues. CDR3 amino acids: CATSRPQGPSSYEQYF. The CDR3 DNA reads TGTGCCACCAGCAGACCACAGGGCCCTAGCTCCTACGAGCAGTACTTC.

This clonotype was seen at least ten times. The V and J genes are TRBV12-3 or TRBV12-4 and TRBJ1-6; the D is unclear. V was clipped by 4 bases and J by 10 bases, with 14 bases between them. The CDR3 sequence is 14 residues long. This CDR3 reads CASSSLPPPSPLHF. CDR3 DNA: TGTGCCAGCAGTTCCTTACCACCACCCTCACCCCTCCACTTT.

This clonotype has a count of ten or more. The chain is built from TRBV5-1 and TRBJ2-1, with 7 bases identical to TRBD2. CDR3 length: 16 residues. The V and J ends lost 1 base and 6 bases, in that order; junction bases with no gene match: 10. CDR1 is SGHRS and CDR2 is YFSETQ in the germline V gene. CDR3 in DNA: TGCGCCAGCAGCTTGACCGGACTAGAATTGCCCAATGAGCAGTTCTTC. This codes for CASSLTGLELPNEQFF.

This clonotype was detected ten times or more. CDR3 nucleotide sequence: TGCGCCAGCAGTAGAGGGCAGGGGGCCTCCGAGCAGTACTTC. It encodes CASSRGQGASEQYF. V is TRBV5-1 and J is TRBJ2-7; TRBD1 matches 8 bases. The CDR3 is made up of 14 amino acids. V was pared by 5 bases and J by 6 bases, with 10 bases of the junction left unmatched. Germline V gene lookup returns CDR1 SGHRS and CDR2 YFSETQ.

This clonotype has at least ten counts. The chain employs TRBV10-3 and TRBJ1-1, with D possibly TRBD1 on 6 matching bases. Trimming removed 8 bases from V and 0 bases from J, with 13 bases in between. CDR1 is ENHRY, CDR2 SYGVKD, per germline. The CDR3 consists of 14 residues. CDR3 coding DNA: TGTGCCATCGGGGACGGGACATTGAACACTGAAGCTTTCTTT. Translating gives CAIGDGTLNTEAFF.

This clonotype has ten or more counts. This chain joins TRBV20-1 and TRBJ2-3; TRBD2 aligns across 14 bases. With V trimmed by 7 bases and J by 3 bases, 12 bases remained unmatched. Germline V gives CDR1 DFQATT, CDR2 SNEGSKA (reference sequence). The CDR3 totals 17 residues. The CDR3 region has the DNA TGCAGTGGTAAAGCCGGGACTAGCGGGAGTCGAACAGATACGCAGTATTTT. Translating it yields CSGKAGTSGSRTDTQYF.

Comment on this clonotype: It may be a read error: a sequence one base away is much more abundant. The V and J genes are TRBV11-2 and TRBJ2-4, with D possibly called TRBD1 or TRBD2 (5 bases each). This CDR3 is built from 15 residues. In germline, CDR1 is SGHAT, CDR2 FQNNGV. In DNA, the CDR3 is TGTGCCAGCAGCCCCTCCGTCGGGGCCAAAAACAGTCAGTACTTC. Amino acids: CASSPSVGAKNSQYF.

There are many counts of this clonotype. The chain carries TRBV7-8 and TRBJ2-3; no clear D. The CDR3 length is 14 residues. Trimming took off 5 bases at V and 4 bases at J, with 13 bases between the two ends. CDR1 and CDR2 from the germline V gene are SGHVS and FQNEAQ. The CDR3 bases are TGTGCCAGCAGCCCTACTCAAATGGCAGATACGCAGTATTTT. Protein product: CASSPTQMADTQYF.

This clonotype has ten or more counts. The gene calls are TRBV7-8 and TRBJ1-1; perhaps TRBD1 as D (5 bases). The CDR3 spans 15 residues. V was shortened by 0 bases and J by 0 bases, with 8 bases between the two germline ends. The V gene's germline CDR1 is SGHVS and CDR2 FQNEAQ. CDR3 sequence reads: CASSLAVRVNTEAFF. DNA of the CDR3: TGTGCCAGCAGCTTAGCGGTCAGGGTGAACACTGAAGCTTTCTTT.

This clonotype occurred many times. V and J are TRBV28 and TRBJ1-1, with TRBD1 as a possible D gene (6 bases). Germline V gene sequence: CDR1 MDHEN, CDR2 SYDVKM. Trimming took 6 bases from V and 3 from J, leaving 14 bases between them. The CDR3 loop spans 14 amino acids. This CDR3 reads CASRPGGRDTEAFF. CDR3 nucleotide sequence: TGTGCCAGCAGGCCGGGGGGCAGAGACACTGAAGCTTTCTTT.

This clonotype occurred many times. CDR3 sequence: CASSLAYRGYEQYF. CDR3 bases: TGTGCCAGCAGTTTAGCCTACAGGGGATACGAGCAGTACTTC. J is TRBJ2-7 and V is TRBV12-3 or TRBV12-4, with TRBD1 matching over 7 bases. The CDR3 extends over 14 amino acids. V lost 0 bases, J lost 4 bases, and 3 bases stayed unmatched.